A selection of T cell receptor beta chains follows, all from one sample in a study of Ad26.COV2.S vaccination and SARS-CoV-2 variants. The repertoire was sequenced with immunoSEQ multiplex PCR; TCRdb's copy has only in-frame clones and lacks some. The sample lists about 350,000 clones, 70% to 90% occurring once. This sample comprised peripheral blood, obtained in a trial of Ad26.COV2.S vaccine versus placebo. Receptors originate from a person aged 18-65 years who received the Ad26.COV2.S COVID-19 vaccine or a placebo. Each CDR3 is given with its conserved first and last residue. The D gene is left open where the match is weak. Only part of the rows carry a size: once, few, many, or a class if the clone is expanded.

-	TRBJ2-3	-	TRBV7-9	CASSLQGFTDTQYF	TGTGCCAGCAGCTTACAGGGGTTCACAGATACGCAGTATTTT
TRBD1	TRBJ1-4	-	TRBV5-1	CASSLQGFTNEKLFF	TGCGCCAGCAGCTTACAGGGGTTCACTAATGAAAAACTGTTTTTT
TRBD1	TRBJ1-1	-	TRBV28	CASSWGQLMNTEAFF	TGTGCCAGCAGTTGGGGACAGCTTATGAACACTGAAGCTTTCTTT
-	TRBJ2-1	-	TRBV7-2	CASSPYWGGSYNEQFF	TGTGCCAGCAGCCCCTATTGGGGCGGGTCATACAATGAGCAGTTCTTC
-	TRBJ1-5	-	TRBV19	CASSPGRAEQPQHF	TGTGCCAGTAGCCCCGGCAGGGCGGAACAGCCCCAGCATTTT
-	TRBJ1-4	once	TRBV19	CASRRATNEKLFF	TGTGCCAGTAGGAGGGCGACTAATGAAAAACTGTTTTTT
-	TRBJ1-1	-	TRBV24-1	CATSDSGPFRGAFF	TGTGCCACCAGTGATTCCGGACCGTTCCGTGGAGCTTTCTTT
TRBD1	TRBJ2-1	-	TRBV2	CASRSGTGANEQFF	TGTGCCAGCAGGTCCGGGACAGGGGCCAATGAGCAGTTCTTC
TRBD2	TRBJ2-1	once	TRBV5-4	CASSQKRGSYNEQFF	TGTGCCAGCAGCCAGAAGCGGGGGTCTTACAATGAGCAGTTCTTC
-	TRBJ1-4	-	TRBV5-1	CASSPGSATNEKLFF	TGCGCCAGCAGCCCGGGATCTGCAACTAATGAAAAACTGTTTTTT
-	TRBJ2-3	-	TRBV6-5	CASSYGTGVDTQYF	TGTGCCAGCAGTTACGGGACTGGGGTAGATACGCAGTATTTT
TRBD1	TRBJ2-7	-	TRBV7-2	CASSAGGQGVVPYEQYF	TGTGCCAGCAGCGCAGGCGGACAGGGAGTAGTTCCCTACGAGCAGTACTTC
-	TRBJ2-2	-	TRBV6-2/TRBV6-3	CASSWGPPTGELFF	TGTGCCAGCAGTTGGGGACCCCCCACCGGGGAGCTGTTTTTT
-	TRBJ2-2	few	TRBV19	CASTKGSNTGELFF	TGTGCCAGTACAAAGGGGTCGAACACCGGGGAGCTGTTTTTT
TRBD1	TRBJ2-2	-	TRBV4-3	CASSQGAQGVGELFF	TGCGCCAGCAGCCAAGGGGCCCAGGGGGTCGGGGAGCTGTTTTTT
TRBD2	TRBJ2-3	-	TRBV6-2/TRBV6-3	CASSSLAASTDTQYF	TGTGCCAGCAGTTCCCTAGCGGCTAGCACAGATACGCAGTATTTT
-	TRBJ2-3	-	TRBV14	CASSPVNPGPTDTQYF	TGTGCCAGCAGCCCAGTGAACCCTGGCCCCACAGATACGCAGTATTTT
-	TRBJ1-3	once	TRBV18	CASSPPGELPSGNTIYF	TGTGCCAGCTCACCACCGGGGGAGCTCCCCTCTGGAAACACCATATATTTT
TRBD1	TRBJ1-1	-	TRBV7-9	CASSQGDRITEAFF	TGTGCCAGCAGCCAGGGGGACAGGATAACTGAAGCTTTCTTT
TRBD2	TRBJ2-1	-	TRBV4-3	CASSQAGRGAHEQFF	TGCGCCAGCAGCCAAGCGGGGCGGGGGGCGCATGAGCAGTTCTTC
-	TRBJ1-1	-	TRBV19	CASSIGGQNTEAFF	TGTGCCAGTAGTATAGGTGGACAGAACACTGAAGCTTTCTTT
-	TRBJ1-2	-	TRBV13	CASSTQGHYGYTF	TGTGCCAGCAGCACACAGGGTCACTATGGCTACACCTTC
TRBD1	TRBJ1-1	-	TRBV7-9	CASSLVIYRGEAFF	TGTGCCAGCAGCTTAGTTATTTACAGGGGGGAAGCTTTCTTT
-	TRBJ2-5	few	TRBV6-2/TRBV6-3	CASSQGDRGETQYF	TGTGCCAGCAGTCAAGGGGACCGCGGAGAGACCCAGTACTTC
-	TRBJ1-1	-	TRBV12-3/TRBV12-4	CASRGHGGNEAFF	TGTGCCAGCAGGGGACACGGGGGTAATGAAGCTTTCTTT
-	TRBJ1-5	-	TRBV7-2	CASSPGSSLYQPQHF	TGTGCCAGCAGCCCGGGGTCAAGTTTGTACCAGCCCCAGCATTTT
-	TRBJ2-3	-	TRBV4-3	CASSQDFSRGFTDTQYF	TGCGCCAGCAGCCAAGATTTTTCGCGGGGATTCACAGATACGCAGTATTTT